Following are 22 T cell receptor beta chains from one sample sequenced in a study of cytomegalovirus exposure and HLA in healthy donors. Profiled with immunoSEQ multiplex PCR; TCRdb holds only in-frame clones, not every one. The table records over 200,000 clones, roughly 84% of them present only once. Sequenced material: PBMCs. These receptors all stem from a woman aged 18-29 years in good health and CMV-seropositive.

This chain uses TRBV6-1 with TRBJ2-2, with D possibly TRBD2 on 7 matching bases. CDR1 MNHNS and CDR2 SASEGT come from the germline V gene. V lost 2 bases, J lost 6 bases, and 31 bases lay in between. This CDR3 has 21 residues. The CDR3 reads CASSEPPGGIGGPGKPGELFF. In DNA, the CDR3 is TGTGCCAGCAGTGAACCTCCGGGAGGCATTGGGGGCCCCGGTAAACCCGGGGAGCTGTTTTTT.

The chain uses TRBV5-4 and TRBJ2-4, with no clear D. V was clipped by 1 base and J by 4 bases, with 9 bases between them. Germline V lookup: CDR1 SGHNT, CDR2 YYREEE (reference sequence). CDR3 length: 14 amino acids. CDR3 in amino acids: CASSLRVFKNIQYF. CDR3 bases: TGTGCCAGCAGCTTGCGGGTATTTAAAAACATTCAGTACTTC.

J is TRBJ2-1 and V is TRBV27, with 7 nucleotides matching TRBD2. The CDR3 has 14 residues. Per germline, CDR1 MNHEY and CDR2 SMNVEV (reference sequence). The ends lost 5 bases at V and 10 bases at J; junction bases unmatched: 11. The CDR3 DNA reads as TGTGCCAGCAGTCTTGGGGGGGTCGGGATCGAGCAGTTCTTC. Protein product: CASSLGGVGIEQFF.

The rearrangement links TRBV6-1 to TRBJ2-7, with D tentatively TRBD2 (5 bases). V lost 4 bases and J lost 3, with 13 bases in between. The CDR3 consists of 14 residues. CDR1 is MNHNS, CDR2 SASEGT, per germline. As DNA, the CDR3 is TGTGCCAGCAGTGGAGGGAATAGGGTCTACGAGCAGTACTTC. It translates to CASSGGNRVYEQYF.

The V gene is TRBV18, the J gene TRBJ1-1; TRBD1 matches 8 bases. The junction had 6 bases not matched to a gene; V was cut back by 3 bases and J by 0 bases. The germline gives CDR1 KGHSH, CDR2 LQKENI. The CDR3 consists of 16 residues. CDR3 nucleotide sequence: TGTGCCAGCTCACCCGGGACAGGCTGGATGAACACTGAAGCTTTCTTT. Its protein product is CASSPGTGWMNTEAFF.

The chain has TRBV6-1 and TRBJ1-3; D is unclear. The germline CDR1 and CDR2 sequences are MNHNS and SASEGT. V lost 0 bases to trimming and J lost 2 bases, with 8 bases between them. The CDR3 covers 15 residues. The CDR3 bases are TGTGCCAGCAGTGAAGCGGAGGAAGCTGGAAACACCATATATTTT. Protein: CASSEAEEAGNTIYF.

V is TRBV28 and J is TRBJ1-5; perhaps TRBD1 as D (6 bases). CDR1 MDHEN and CDR2 SYDVKM come from the germline V gene. V lost 3 bases to trimming and J lost 0 bases, with 24 bases between them. The CDR3 is 20 residues long. The CDR3 spells CASSFQTPGQRGYSNQPQHF. The CDR3 coding sequence is TGTGCCAGCAGTTTCCAAACACCGGGACAAAGGGGGTATAGCAATCAGCCCCAGCATTTT.

The rearrangement joins TRBV15 to TRBJ1-1, with 9 bases matching TRBD1. The J segment lost 2 bases and the V segment lost 3 bases, leaving 10 bases of the junction unmatched. Looked up from germline, CDR1 is LNHNV and CDR2 is YYDKDF (reference sequence). CDR3 length: 17 residues. The CDR3 nucleotides read TGTGCCACCAGCAGCCGAACCGGGACAGGGTTTAACACTGAAGCTTTCTTT. It codes for CATSSRTGTGFNTEAFF.

V is TRBV9 and J is TRBJ2-7; 12 nucleotides agree with TRBD2. Germline CDR1 reads SGDLS; CDR2 reads YYNGEE. The CDR3 has 15 amino acids. The V and J ends lost 3 bases and 2 bases, in that order; junction bases with no gene match: 3. Here the CDR3 reads CASSGASGRAYEQYF. CDR3 DNA sequence: TGTGCCAGCAGCGGCGCTAGCGGGAGGGCCTACGAGCAGTACTTC.

The V and J genes are TRBV29-1 and TRBJ2-2; 10 bases fit TRBD2. CDR1 and CDR2 from the germline V gene are SQVTM and ANQGSEA. Losses at the gene ends were 6 bases for V and 4 bases for J; bases not matched to a gene: 5. The CDR3 sequence is 14 residues long. The CDR3 protein is CSVLAGDGTGELFF. CDR3 coding DNA: TGCAGCGTCCTAGCGGGAGACGGCACCGGGGAGCTGTTTTTT.

This rearrangement joins TRBV7-2 to TRBJ1-5; unclear D gene. This CDR3 contains 15 residues. With 0 bases removed from V and 0 bases from J, the gap between germline ends came to 6 bases. Germline lookup yields CDR1 SGHTA and CDR2 FQGNSA. The CDR3 reads CASSLAFYSNQPQHF. CDR3 bases: TGTGCCAGCAGCTTAGCGTTCTATAGCAATCAGCCCCAGCATTTT. The full variable domain, its missing parts supplied by reference TRBV7-2 and TRBJ1-5, is GAGVSQSPSNKVTEKGKDVELRCDPISGHTALYWYRQSLGQGLEFLIYFQGNSAPDKSGLPSDRFSAERTGGSVSTLTIQRTQQEDSAVYLCASSLAFYSNQPQHFGDGTRLSIL.

V gene TRBV7-3 combines with J gene TRBJ2-2; D is possibly TRBD2 (6 bases). CDR1 and CDR2 from the germline V gene are SGHTA and FQGTGA. V lost 5 bases and J lost 4, with 11 bases in between. The CDR3 runs to 14 residues. The chain's CDR3 is CASSKWGGTGELFF. DNA for the CDR3: TGTGCCAGCAGCAAGTGGGGAGGCACCGGGGAGCTGTTTTTT.

The V call is TRBV6-1, the J call TRBJ1-5; 9 bases match TRBD1. The germline V gene has CDR1 MNHNS and CDR2 SASEGT. V lost 6 bases, J lost 7 bases, and 10 bases stayed unmatched. This CDR3 contains 15 residues. The CDR3 loop is CASRAQGQGRQPQHF. For the CDR3, the DNA is TGTGCCAGCAGGGCTCAGGGACAGGGTAGACAGCCCCAGCATTTT.

The CDR3 region is CASSPPRQGGMNTEAFF. DNA of the CDR3: TGCGCCAGCAGCCCGCCTAGACAGGGGGGCATGAACACTGAAGCTTTCTTT. V and J are TRBV5-1 and TRBJ1-1; TRBD1 matches at 9 bases. CDR3 length: 17 amino acids. V gave up 4 bases and J gave up 0 bases; unmatched junction bases: 10. Per the germline V gene, CDR1 is SGHRS and CDR2 is YFSETQ.

This chain joins TRBV27 and TRBJ2-1; TRBD2 agrees at 9 bases. The V gene's germline CDR1 is MNHEY and CDR2 SMNVEV (reference sequence). Germline trimming cut 9 bases from V and 5 bases from J; bases unmatched to any gene: 2. This CDR3 comprises 12 residues. The CDR3 loop is CASGGGDNEQFF. For the CDR3, the DNA is TGTGCCAGTGGCGGGGGGGACAATGAGCAGTTCTTC.

The chain links TRBV27 to TRBJ2-3; TRBD2 matches at 13 bases. CDR1 and CDR2 from the germline V gene are MNHEY and SMNVEV (reference sequence). This CDR3 is built from 18 residues. The trim removed 9 bases at V and 7 bases at J, leaving 19 bases unmatched. The CDR3 DNA reads as TGTGCCAGGCAGGTACTAGCGGGAGGGCCTATCACATCGTATACGCAGTATTTT. As protein: CARQVLAGGPITSYTQYF.

The CDR3 DNA sequence: TGTGCCAGCAGCTTCGGGGGGCAGAGCCAAGAGACCCAGTACTTC. Protein product: CASSFGGQSQETQYF. V gene TRBV7-2 combines with J gene TRBJ2-5; possibly TRBD2 for D (7 bases). CDR1 and CDR2 (germline): SGHTA, FQGNSA. Trimming took 3 bases from V and 1 from J, leaving 12 bases between them. The length of the CDR3 is 15 residues.

The chain uses TRBV7-9 and TRBJ2-7, with a tentative D call TRBD1 (6 bases). The CDR3 has 13 amino acids. Trimming pared 2 bases from V and 5 bases from J, leaving 10 bases between. The V gene's germline CDR1 is SEHNR and CDR2 FQNEAQ (reference sequence). The CDR3 DNA reads TGTGCCAGCAGCTTACAGGGGACCGACGAGCAGTACTTC. This translates into CASSLQGTDEQYF.

The chain carries TRBV9 and TRBJ2-2; the match to TRBD2 covers 12 bases. This CDR3 has 17 residues. With 2 bases clipped from V and 1 base from J, the junction kept 3 bases outside the gene matches. Germline CDR1 SGDLS, CDR2 YYNGEE. DNA for the CDR3: TGTGCCAGCAGCGTCGGACTAGCGGGAAAGAACACCGGGGAGCTGTTTTTT. Residues: CASSVGLAGKNTGELFF.

V usage is TRBV6-1 and J usage is TRBJ1-1; no firm D call. The CDR3 is 13 amino acids. From germline, CDR1 is MNHNS and CDR2 SASEGT. Deletions cut 3 bases from V and 0 bases from J, with 5 bases between. The CDR3 DNA follows: TGTGCCAGCAGTGATGTTATGAACACTGAAGCTTTCTTT. Translating gives CASSDVMNTEAFF.

The J gene is TRBJ2-7, the V gene TRBV11-1; TRBD1 agrees at 7 bases. V dropped 5 bases and J dropped 3; count of bases not matched to a gene: 7. The germline gives CDR1 SGHAT, CDR2 FQDESV (reference sequence). The CDR3 consists of 14 residues. The CDR3 spells CASSRPGTVYEQYF. CDR3 in DNA: TGTGCCAGCAGCCGACCCGGGACAGTCTACGAGCAGTACTTC.

The sample holds a few counts of this clone. The chain employs TRBV28 and TRBJ2-7; tentatively, D is TRBD2 (6 bases). CDR1 is MDHEN and CDR2 is SYDVKM in the germline V gene. CDR3 size: 15 residues. Between the trimmed V and J ends, which lost 2 bases and 0 bases, there was a span of 11 bases. DNA of the CDR3: TGTGCCAGCAGTTTACTCGAGCGGGCCTCCTACGAGCAGTACTTC. Protein product: CASSLLERASYEQYF.